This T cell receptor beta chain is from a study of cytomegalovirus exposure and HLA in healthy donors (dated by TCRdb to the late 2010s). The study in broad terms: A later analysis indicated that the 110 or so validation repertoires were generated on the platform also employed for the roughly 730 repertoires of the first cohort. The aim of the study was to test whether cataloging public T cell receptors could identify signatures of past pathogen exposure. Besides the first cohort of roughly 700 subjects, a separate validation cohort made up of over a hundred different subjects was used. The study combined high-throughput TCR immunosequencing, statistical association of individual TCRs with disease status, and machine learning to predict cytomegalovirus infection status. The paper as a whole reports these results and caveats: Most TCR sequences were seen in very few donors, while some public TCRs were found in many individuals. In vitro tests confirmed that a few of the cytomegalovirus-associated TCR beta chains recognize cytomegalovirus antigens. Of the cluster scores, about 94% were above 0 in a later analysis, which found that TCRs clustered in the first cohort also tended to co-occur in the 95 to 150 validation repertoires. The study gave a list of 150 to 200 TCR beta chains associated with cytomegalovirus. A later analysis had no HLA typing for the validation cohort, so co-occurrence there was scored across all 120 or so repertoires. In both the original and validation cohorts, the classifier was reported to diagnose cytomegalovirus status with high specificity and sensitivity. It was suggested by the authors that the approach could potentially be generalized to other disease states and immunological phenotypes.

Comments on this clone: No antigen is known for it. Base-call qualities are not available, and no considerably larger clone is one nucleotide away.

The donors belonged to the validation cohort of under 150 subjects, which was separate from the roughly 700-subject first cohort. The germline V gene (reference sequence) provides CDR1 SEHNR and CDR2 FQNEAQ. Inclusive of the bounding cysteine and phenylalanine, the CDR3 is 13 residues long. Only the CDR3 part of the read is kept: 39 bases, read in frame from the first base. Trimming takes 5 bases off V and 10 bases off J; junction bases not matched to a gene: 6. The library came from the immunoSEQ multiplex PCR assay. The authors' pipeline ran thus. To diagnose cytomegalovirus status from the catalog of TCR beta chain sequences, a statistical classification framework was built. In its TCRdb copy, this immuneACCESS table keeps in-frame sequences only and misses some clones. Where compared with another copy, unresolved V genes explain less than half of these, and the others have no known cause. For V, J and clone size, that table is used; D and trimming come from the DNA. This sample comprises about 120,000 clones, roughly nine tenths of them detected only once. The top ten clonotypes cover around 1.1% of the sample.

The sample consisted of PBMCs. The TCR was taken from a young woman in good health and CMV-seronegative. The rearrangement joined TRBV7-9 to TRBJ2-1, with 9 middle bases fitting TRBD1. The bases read TGTGCCAGCAGCGCCCAAACAGGGGGCGAGCAGTTCTTC. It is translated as CASSAQTGGEQFF.